This passage covers 14 T cell receptor beta chains from one sample sequenced in a study of spatial heterogeneity in lung cancer (dated by TCRdb to 2018 to 2020). The library was built by means of 5' RACE. Sequencing took place on a NextSeq 500. The public reads were run again by TCRdb, first through fastp at Q25 and then through MiXCR, and only productive beta chains were kept. Each CDR3 protein appears once, grouped with its most common genes and DNA. The sample yields over 45,000 distinct CDR3 sequences; 5.3% were counted once. The ten largest clones add up to 11% of the sample. The sample's time point label is to be understood as: sample taken at primary tumor resection. TCR sequencing used whole RNA extracted from tumor and nontumor lung tissue, or from cryopreserved PBMC samples, without cell sorting. This specimen consisted of PBMCs, obtained at surgery. The origin of the receptors is a male donor with early-stage non-small cell lung cancer.

This clonotype was detected many times. The V and J genes are TRBV15 and TRBJ1-5, with D tentatively TRBD1 (5 bases). Trimming left V 0 bases short and J 4 bases short, with 22 bases between. The CDR3 is made up of 19 amino acids. Per germline, CDR1 LNHNV and CDR2 YYDKDF (reference sequence). CDR3 residues: CATSRESAGNKLANQPQHF. CDR3 DNA sequence: TGTGCCACCAGCAGAGAGTCGGCAGGGAACAAGCTCGCAAATCAGCCCCAGCATTTT.

This clonotype was counted a few times. The chain links TRBV7-6 to TRBJ2-5, with 12 bases identical to TRBD2. The germline V gene has CDR1 SGHVS and CDR2 FNYEAQ. Germline trimming cut 2 bases from V and 4 bases from J; bases unmatched to any gene: 8. This CDR3 is built from 17 residues. CDR3 sequence (DNA): TGTGCCAGCAGCTTAAGAACGACTAGCGGGAGTTCAGAGACCCAGTACTTC. It is translated as CASSLRTTSGSSETQYF.

This chain connects TRBV12-3 or TRBV12-4 to TRBJ2-7, with 10 positions matching TRBD2. Losses at the gene ends were 5 bases for V and 0 bases for J; bases not matched to a gene: 10. The length of the CDR3 is 17 residues. CDR3: CASSRAKTSGSSYEQYF. The CDR3 nucleotides are TGTGCCAGCAGTCGCGCGAAGACTAGCGGGTCCTCCTACGAGCAGTACTTC.

There are many counts of this clonotype. This chain connects TRBV7-9 to TRBJ2-5; a possible D gene is TRBD2 (5 bases). The germline V gene has CDR1 SEHNR and CDR2 FQNEAQ (reference sequence). The CDR3 length is 16 residues. V dropped 1 base and J dropped 4 bases, with 16 bases sitting between them. Here the CDR3 reads CASSLEGSWSGETQYF. The CDR3 region has the DNA TGTGCCAGCAGCTTAGAAGGGAGCTGGAGTGGAGAGACCCAGTACTTC.

The table lists this clonotype with a few counts. The J gene is TRBJ2-2, the V gene TRBV6-1; no reliable D call. Between the trimmed V and J ends, which lost 6 bases and 3 bases, there was a span of 11 bases. The V gene's germline CDR1 is MNHNS and CDR2 SASEGT. The CDR3 has 14 residues. The CDR3 region has the DNA TGTGCCAGCAGGTTGGAACCTCACACCGGGGAGCTGTTTTTT. The encoded protein is CASRLEPHTGELFF.

In its sample, this clonotype was seen many times. This rearrangement joins TRBV10-1 to TRBJ2-1; 11 positions match TRBD2. Germline trimming cut 4 bases from V and 3 bases from J; bases unmatched to any gene: 2. Germline loops: CDR1 WNHNN, CDR2 SYGVQD (reference sequence). The CDR3 spans 15 residues. The CDR3 spells CASSATSGDYNEQFF. In nucleotides, the CDR3 is TGCGCCAGCAGTGCGACTAGCGGGGACTACAATGAGCAGTTCTTC.

This clonotype has a count of ten or more. Here the CDR3 reads CASSLYRVPNEQYF. The CDR3, as DNA: TGTGCCAGCAGCTTATACCGGGTCCCCAACGAGCAGTACTTC. V usage is TRBV7-8 and J usage is TRBJ2-7; D not certain. The CDR3 length is 14 residues. Between the trimmed V and J ends, which lost 2 bases and 5 bases, there was a span of 13 bases. In germline, CDR1 is SGHVS, CDR2 FQNEAQ.

The V and J genes are TRBV7-8 and TRBJ2-1, with 16 bases lining up with TRBD2. CDR3 size: 20 residues. J was trimmed by 1 base and V by 3 bases; bases with no gene match: 9. CDR1 and CDR2 from the germline V gene are SGHVS and FQNEAQ. The DNA of the CDR3 is TGTGCCAGCAGCTTTCTCCCGGGACTAGCGGGAGGGAAGTCCTACAATGAGCAGTTCTTC. As protein: CASSFLPGLAGGKSYNEQFF.

This clonotype was seen ten or more times. This rearrangement joins TRBV2 to TRBJ2-5, with D perhaps TRBD1 or TRBD2 (5 bases each). Germline CDR1 is SNHLY and CDR2 is FYNNEI. The V end lost 4 bases, the J end lost 3 bases, and 12 bases lay between the germline ends. There are 14 residues in the CDR3. The CDR3 DNA follows: TGTGCCAGCAGTGTCCTTGGGACGGAAGAGACCCAGTACTTC. Encoded protein: CASSVLGTEETQYF.

The table lists this clonotype with a few counts. The chain uses TRBV6-5 and TRBJ2-7, with a weak D call TRBD1 (5 bases). V was clipped by 0 bases and J by 0 bases, with 9 bases between them. Germline CDR1 MNHEY, CDR2 SVGAGI. This CDR3 has 15 amino acids. DNA of the CDR3: TGTGCCAGCAGTTACTCGGGCAGGGCCTCCTACGAGCAGTACTTC. It is translated as CASSYSGRASYEQYF.

This clonotype was seen a few times. This chain uses TRBV12-3 or TRBV12-4 with TRBJ2-5; 9 positions match TRBD2. Trimming removed 10 bases from V and 4 bases from J; junction bases left unmatched: 10. The CDR3 is made up of 14 amino acids. Here the CDR3 reads CATTLAGVGETQYF. In DNA form, the CDR3 reads TGTGCCACCACCTTAGCGGGAGTAGGAGAGACCCAGTACTTC.

The V gene is TRBV14, the J gene TRBJ2-1; D uncertain. Germline CDR1 reads SGHDN; CDR2 reads FVKESK. V lost 0 bases, J lost 0 bases, and 12 bases lay in between. There are 17 residues in the CDR3. In DNA, the CDR3 is TGTGCCAGCAGCCAAGATAATTATCTAAGCTCCTACAATGAGCAGTTCTTC. Translating it yields CASSQDNYLSSYNEQFF.

At least ten counts were recorded for this clonotype. The CDR3 loop is CASSGAGYEQYF. The CDR3, as DNA: TGTGCCAGCAGCGGGGCAGGCTACGAGCAGTACTTC. The chain carries TRBV7-6 and TRBJ2-7; TRBD1 might be the D (5 bases). Germline-derived CDR1 and CDR2 are SGHVS and FNYEAQ. The V gene lost 5 bases and the J gene lost 3 bases, with 8 bases spanning the gap. The CDR3 sequence is 12 residues long.

This clonotype was detected ten times or more. V and J are TRBV9 and TRBJ2-1, with D perhaps assigned TRBD1 or TRBD2 (6 bases each). This CDR3 has 15 residues. Germline V gives CDR1 SGDLS, CDR2 YYNGEE. Trimming removed 1 base from V and 4 bases from J, with 12 bases in between. Written as DNA, the CDR3 is TGTGCCAGCAGCGTAAACGGAGGGGGATACAATGAGCAGTTCTTC. The encoded protein is CASSVNGGGYNEQFF.